The sequence of this T cell receptor beta chain was determined in a study of shared clonotypes between healthy human individuals. The CDR3 is 13 residues long. Trimming at V came to 4 bases and at J to 13 bases, leaving 3 bases not matched to a gene. Germline lookup yields CDR1 MGHRA and CDR2 YSYEKL. Assay used: immunoSEQ multiplex PCR; TCRdb lists only in-frame clones, some missing. The sample lists 450,000 to 500,000 clones, about 84% occurring once. Sequencing was carried out using PBMCs. The sequence was collected from a woman aged 40 to 50 in good health. Some clones in this sample may be carry-over from other donors' samples. The rearrangement joins TRBV4-1 to TRBJ2-1; 14 nucleotides line up with TRBD2. The CDR3 sequence: CASSPGLAGEQFF. In DNA form, the CDR3 reads TGCGCCAGCAGCCCGGGACTAGCGGGAGAACAGTTCTTC.